This T cell receptor beta chain was recorded in a study of blood T cell repertoires in COVID-19. The wider study: Samples taken during acute and convalescent COVID-19 were collected in the United States, Italy and Spain.

The data were produced by immunoSEQ multiplex PCR, yet TCRdb's version contains in-frame clones alone and is incomplete. This sample has more than 200,000 clones, with around 87% found just once. Per germline, CDR1 LNHNV and CDR2 YYDKDF (reference sequence). J lost 6 bases, V lost 5 bases, and 10 bases had no gene match. There are 14 residues in the CDR3. This sequence originates from a woman in her fifties or sixties with COVID-19, enrolled during active disease. The chain employs TRBV15 and TRBJ2-7, with TRBD2 matching 7 bases. The sequenced sample was peripheral blood. This chain's CDR3 is CATSPGGRVTEQYV. CDR3 sequence (DNA): TGTGCCACCAGCCCCGGTGGGAGGGTTACCGAGCAGTACGTC.